This TCR beta chain originates from a study of T-cell memory formation after mild COVID-19 (dated by TCRdb to about 2021). Study-wide context: TCR sequence clusters from the two donors were largely donor specific. T-cell clones expanding and contracting after mild COVID-19 in a couple of donors were tracked by longitudinal TCRalpha and TCRbeta repertoire sequencing. Two young, previously healthy adult volunteers made up the cohort, one male and one female.

Paper-wide results and their limitations: From day 15 to 85, contracting clones showed balanced CD4/CD8 phenotypes, whereas a second wave of clones that expanded from day 15 to 37 leaned towards CD4+. Whether the second-wave clones peaking on day 37 were SARS-CoV-2 specific was not confirmed. The detection of some responding clones in pre-infection memory suggests that pre-existing cross-reactive memory T cells joined the SARS-CoV-2 response. Only two mild cases were covered by the study, and larger cohorts that include severe cases with pre-infection samples were considered necessary. Contracting CD4+ clones turned up mainly in the CM and EM memory subsets, whereas EMRA was where CD8+ clones were enriched.

V is pruned by 5 bases and J by 8 bases, leaving 8 bases of the junction without a gene match. CDR1 and CDR2 are drawn from the germline V gene: SGHTA, FQGTGA. Including cysteine and phenylalanine, the CDR3 has 16 amino acids. Only the CDR3 region is kept as DNA, spanning 48 bases read in frame from base 1. For sequencing, an Illumina NovaSeq 6000 was employed. TCRalpha and TCRbeta cDNA libraries were built by 5'RACE with constant-segment primers, adding sample barcodes and unique molecular identifiers. RNA was extracted from every sample with Trizol reagent. The libraries were amplified in two PCR steps, and the second step added a second sample barcode and Illumina TruSeq adapters. Sequencing of libraries was performed on an Illumina NovaSeq with 2 x 150 bp paired-end reads. The original methods were these. The reads were demultiplexed and collapsed into UMI-guided consensus sequences using migec v1.2.7. Using mixcr v2.1.11, UMI consensuses were aligned to TRA and TRB V and J templates and then assembled into clonotypes. Expanded or contracted clonotypes were those called significant by both edgeR and NoisET, with noise models trained on biological replicates. For edgeR calls, a false discovery rate-adjusted p below 0.01 and a log2 fold-change threshold of 1 were applied. As an exploratory analysis of dynamics, max-normalized trajectories of the 1000 most abundant clonotypes were examined with PCA combined with hierarchical clustering. Each responding clone was given a CD4 or CD8 phenotype based on the CD4+ and CD8+ repertoires, which had been sequenced separately. The public reads were run again by TCRdb, first through fastp at Q25 and then through MiXCR, and only productive beta chains were kept. All rows with the same CDR3 protein become a single entry with the most common DNA and genes. The V and J calls, along with clone size, are taken from TCRdb and not from the paper's own processing. The sample table lists around 80,000 distinct CDR3 sequences, 10% to 15% of them with a count of one. The leading ten clones occupy less than 45% of the sample.

PBMCs were isolated by Ficoll-Paque density gradient centrifugation. Details on this clonotype: Its antigen is currently not known. Per-nucleotide qualities are absent, and no much larger clonotype sits a single base away.

This sequence originates from a young man who had mild COVID-19 (a few samples of this study predate the infection). The sample titles of this study are shuffled in the database, so cell type and time point are left out; the donor was told from shared clones. Sequencing was performed on PBMCs or a T cell subset sorted from them (not recorded which). The chain is assembled from TRBV7-3 and TRBJ2-1; the central 14 bases match TRBD2. The nucleotides are TGTGCCAGCAGCCCCGCGACTAGCGGGGGGGCGGATGAGCAGTTCTTC. This encodes CASSPATSGGADEQFF.